In this sample, the clone carrying this TCR beta chain turned up a few times. The target antigen is unknown. These data come from a study of CD8 T cells in ankylosing spondylitis. Study-level points and caveats: Disease-associated clones were reportedly significantly overrepresented in matched ankylosing spondylitis synovial fluid. What appeared characteristic of ankylosing spondylitis blood was a TCR beta motif of seven to nine highly homologous variants. Reports of some motif variants in reactive arthritis synovial fluid and blood predate this one. Those disease-linked clones were CD8+; they were also relatively rare in peripheral blood.

Generation of TCR beta libraries employed quantitative 5'-RACE incorporating molecular barcodes. TCRdb recomputed calls from the 5' RACE reads with MiXCR, one row per CDR3 protein. The table includes about 800,000 distinct CDR3 sequences, approximately 10% detected once. The CDR3 totals 13 residues. CDR1 is DFQATT and CDR2 is SNEGSKA in the germline V gene (reference sequence). V was cut by 1 base and J by 4 bases, with 8 bases left in between. Sequences were obtained from blood, either unsorted or a sorted T cell fraction (not recorded which). The receptor was derived from a male donor with ankylosing spondylitis. The gene calls are TRBV20-1 and TRBJ2-1; D call uncertain. CDR3 nucleotides: TGCAGTGCTAGAGGAACTCTTTACAATGAGCAGTTCTTC. It yields the protein CSARGTLYNEQFF.